The present TCR beta chain was sequenced within a study of cytomegalovirus exposure and HLA in healthy donors. This CDR3 spans 15 amino acids. After removal of 5 bases from V and 3 bases from J, the junction contained 8 bases not matched to a gene. Per the germline V gene, CDR1 is SEHNR and CDR2 is FQNEAQ (reference sequence). This clone was seen a handful of times. Antigen unknown. PCR used 60 Vbeta primers and 13 Jbeta primers. TCRdb's table, derived via immunoSEQ multiplex PCR, lists solely in-frame clones and lacks some. The sample yields 150,000 to 200,000 clones, 76% seen once. Regarding the study as a whole: Sequencing likely generated an artifact that appeared as a cluster of highly shared sequence variants.

Sequencing was done on a sample of PBMCs. This receptor was obtained from a woman aged 25 to 39 in good health and CMV-seropositive. The V call is TRBV7-9, the J call TRBJ2-7; 9 bases agree with TRBD1. The CDR3 region is CASSRKDRGLYEQYF. The CDR3 nucleotides are TGTGCCAGCAGCCGGAAGGACAGGGGTCTCTACGAGCAGTACTTC.